This entry features one T cell receptor beta chain sequence. V was pared by 4 bases and J by 0 bases, with 9 bases between. The CDR3 spans 14 residues. Germline CDR1 is SGHRS and CDR2 is YFSETQ. This specimen belongs to a study of blood T cell repertoires in COVID-19. Study-level background: Material from acute and convalescent COVID-19 was sourced from the United States, Italy and Spain. Sample material is recorded as cDNA or gDNA derived from T cells, B-cell-depleted T cells, or PBMCs.

Authors' methods: How many nucleated cells were present was estimated from reference gene primer amplification. Clones were read by immunoSEQ multiplex PCR, and TCRdb kept only the in-frame ones, dropping some. V and J calls and clone size are copied from that table; D and trimming were computed from the DNA. The sample lists more than 65,000 clones, roughly 79% occurring once. Source material: peripheral blood. The TCR sequence derives from a woman aged 60-75 years with acute or convalescent COVID-19. The chain recombines TRBV5-1 with TRBJ2-3, with D unresolved. The CDR3 DNA reads TGCGCCAGCAGCCCCGGCGGAAGCACAGATACGCAGTATTTT. Protein sequence: CASSPGGSTDTQYF.